This TCR beta chain emerged from a study of naive and memory T cell subsets. Remarks on this clonotype: Its antigen is not known.

The beta constant-region primer was an equimolar mix of two oligonucleotides covering TRBC1 and TRBC2. Nested alpha and beta constant-region primers with the SP2 primer drove four PCR rounds on ligated cDNA. Each CDR3 protein gets one entry after TCRdb re-called the UMI-ligation and nested PCR reads with MiXCR. The table lists some 110,000 distinct CDR3 sequences, roughly 15% of them singletons. V lost 8 bases to trimming and J lost 5 bases, with 16 bases between them. The CDR3 contains 13 residues. Findings and limits, study-wide: Naive repertoires, especially CD8, held a few larger clonotypes, possibly memory cells re-expressing CD45RA.

The receptor's source is a human donor in good health. The sequencing sample was made of naive CD8+ T cells from blood. The chain combines TRBV12-3 or TRBV12-4 with TRBJ2-7; D unresolved. In DNA, the CDR3 is TGTGCCAGCTGTGAGGACGCCGGTGACGAGCAGTACTTC. It codes for CASCEDAGDEQYF.